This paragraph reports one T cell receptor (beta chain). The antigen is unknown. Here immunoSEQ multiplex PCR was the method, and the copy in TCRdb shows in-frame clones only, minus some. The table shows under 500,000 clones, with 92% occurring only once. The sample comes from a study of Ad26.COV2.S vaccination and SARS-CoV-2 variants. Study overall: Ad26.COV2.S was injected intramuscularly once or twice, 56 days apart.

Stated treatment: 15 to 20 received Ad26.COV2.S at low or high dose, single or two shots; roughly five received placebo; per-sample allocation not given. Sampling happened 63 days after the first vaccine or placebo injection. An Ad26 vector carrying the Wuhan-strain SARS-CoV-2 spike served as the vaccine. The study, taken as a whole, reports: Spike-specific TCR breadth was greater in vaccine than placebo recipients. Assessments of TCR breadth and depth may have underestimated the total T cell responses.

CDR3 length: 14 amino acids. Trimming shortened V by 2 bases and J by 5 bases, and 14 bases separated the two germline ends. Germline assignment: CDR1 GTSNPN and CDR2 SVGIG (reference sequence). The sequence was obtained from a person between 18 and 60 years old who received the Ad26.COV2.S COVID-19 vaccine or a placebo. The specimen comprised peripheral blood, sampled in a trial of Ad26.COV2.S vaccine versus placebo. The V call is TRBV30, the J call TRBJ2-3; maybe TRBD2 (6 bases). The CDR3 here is CAWSWGVTQDTQYF. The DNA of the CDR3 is TGTGCCTGGAGTTGGGGGGTGACACAAGATACGCAGTATTTT.